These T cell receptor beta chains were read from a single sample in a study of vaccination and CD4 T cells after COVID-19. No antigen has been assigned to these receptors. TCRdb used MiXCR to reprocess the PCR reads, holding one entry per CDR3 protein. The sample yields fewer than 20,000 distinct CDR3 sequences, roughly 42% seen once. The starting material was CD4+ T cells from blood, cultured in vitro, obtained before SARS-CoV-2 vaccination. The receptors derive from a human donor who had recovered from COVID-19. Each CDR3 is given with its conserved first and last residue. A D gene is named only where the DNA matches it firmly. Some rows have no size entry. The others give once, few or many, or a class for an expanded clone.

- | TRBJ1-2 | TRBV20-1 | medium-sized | TGCAGTGCTAGTGGGGGGAACTATGGCTACACCTTC | CSASGGNYGYTF
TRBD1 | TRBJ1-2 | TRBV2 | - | TGTGCCAGCAGTTCTAACAGGGGGCTTAATGGCTACACCTTC | CASSSNRGLNGYTF
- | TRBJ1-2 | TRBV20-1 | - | TGCAGTGCCACCACCCCAGGGGCCCTAGACTATGGCTACACCTTC | CSATTPGALDYGYTF
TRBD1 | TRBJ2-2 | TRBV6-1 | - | TGTGCCAGCAGTGAAGGACAGGGGGCGAACACCGGGGAGCTGTTTTTT | CASSEGQGANTGELFF
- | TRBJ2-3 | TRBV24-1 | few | TGTGCCACCAGTGACGAAGTGGGAGGTGCAGATACGCAGTATTTT | CATSDEVGGADTQYF
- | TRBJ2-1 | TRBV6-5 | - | TGTGCCAGCAGTTTAAGATCCGGGATCCTGCTTACTTACAATGAGCAGTTCTTC | CASSLRSGILLTYNEQFF
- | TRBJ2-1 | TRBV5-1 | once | TGCGCCAGCAGCTTGGCAGGGGACGAGCAGTTCTTC | CASSLAGDEQFF
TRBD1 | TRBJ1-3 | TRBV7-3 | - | TGTGCCAGCAGCCCCCAGACAGGGAGGAGCTCTGGAAACACCATATATTTT | CASSPQTGRSSGNTIYF
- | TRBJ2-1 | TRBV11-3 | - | TGTGCCAGCAGCTTAGAAGGCGTCAACAATGAGCAGTTCTTC | CASSLEGVNNEQFF
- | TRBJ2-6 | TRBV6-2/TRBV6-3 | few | TGTGCCAGCAGCAACGGGGGTAGCTCTGGGGCCAACGTCCTGACTTTC | CASSNGGSSGANVLTF
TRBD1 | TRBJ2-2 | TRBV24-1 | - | TGTGCCACCAGTGATCGAACAGGGGGCGCGGACACCGGGGAGCTGTTTTTT | CATSDRTGGADTGELFF
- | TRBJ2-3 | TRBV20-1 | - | TGCAGTGCTAGCCTACGGCGGTCTAGCACAGATACGCAGTATTTT | CSASLRRSSTDTQYF
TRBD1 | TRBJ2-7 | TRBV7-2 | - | TGTGCCAGCAGCTGGGAACAGGGGTACGAGCAGTACTTC | CASSWEQGYEQYF
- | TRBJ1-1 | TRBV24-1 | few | TGTGCCACCAGTGATTTAAGGCCCCCGGCAGCTTTCTTT | CATSDLRPPAAFF
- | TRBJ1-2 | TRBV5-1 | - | TGCGCCAGCAGTTTGGATTCCCTAGGTGGCTACACCTTC | CASSLDSLGGYTF
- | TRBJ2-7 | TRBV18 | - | TGTGCCAGCTCACCGGTCAGGGCCGAGCAGTACTTC | CASSPVRAEQYF
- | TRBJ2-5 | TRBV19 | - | TGTGCCAGTAGTATGGGCCAAGAGACCCAGTACTTC | CASSMGQETQYF
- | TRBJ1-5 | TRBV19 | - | TGTGCCAGTAGTGGCGGATTGTGGGGTCAGCCCCAGCATTTT | CASSGGLWGQPQHF
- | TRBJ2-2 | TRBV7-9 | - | TGTGCCAGCAGCTTTATCGGGTCAAACGGGGAGCTGTTTTTT | CASSFIGSNGELFF
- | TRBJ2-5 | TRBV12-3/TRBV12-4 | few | TGTGCCAGCACCCTGGGGGCCGAGACCCAGTACTTC | CASTLGAETQYF
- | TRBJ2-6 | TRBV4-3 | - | TGCGCCAGCAGCCAGGGGAACCTCATCTCTGGGGCCAACGTCCTGACTTTC | CASSQGNLISGANVLTF
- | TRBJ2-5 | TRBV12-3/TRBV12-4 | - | TGTGCCAGCAGTCTCCAATTTGGGGGAGAGACCCAGTACTTC | CASSLQFGGETQYF
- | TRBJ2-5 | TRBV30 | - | TGTGCCTGGAGTCTCAACGGGGGTGCAGAGACCCAGTACTTC | CAWSLNGGAETQYF
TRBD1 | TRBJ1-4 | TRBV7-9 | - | TGTGCCAGCAGCCCGGGACAGATTAATGAAAAACTGTTTTTT | CASSPGQINEKLFF
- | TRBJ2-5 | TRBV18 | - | TGTGCCAGCTCACCACCAGGAGAGACCCAGTACTTC | CASSPPGETQYF
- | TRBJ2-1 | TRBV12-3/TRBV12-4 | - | TGTGCCAGCAGCCCAGACAGCTACAATGAGCAGTTCTTC | CASSPDSYNEQFF